Presented here are 13 T cell receptor beta chains from one specimen sequenced in a study of T-cell reconstitution after alpha-beta-depleted transplantation in children. TCRbeta library construction was performed incorporating unique molecular identifiers. From the PCR reads, TCRdb called clonotypes with MiXCR, one entry per CDR3 protein. The data show just over 350,000 distinct CDR3 sequences, roughly 14% seen once. The sample consisted of PBMCs, taken from the stem cell graft. These receptors were obtained from a human donor who donated a stem cell graft to a child with Fanconi anemia.

The sample holds one count of this clonotype. V usage is TRBV29-1 and J usage is TRBJ2-3; D call uncertain. Trimming removed 2 bases at V and 0 bases at J, with 3 bases between. The CDR3 is made up of 12 amino acids. The germline V gene has CDR1 SQVTM and CDR2 ANQGSEA. Written as DNA, the CDR3 is TGCAGCGTTGAATACAGCACAGATACGCAGTATTTT. It is translated as CSVEYSTDTQYF.

This clonotype occurred many times. The chain carries TRBV29-1 and TRBJ1-1; D is undetermined. The CDR3 extends over 11 amino acids. The V gene's germline CDR1 is SQVTM and CDR2 ANQGSEA. The CDR3 DNA follows: TGCGTTGGGTACTTGGACACTGAAGCTTTCTTT. It encodes CVGYLDTEAFF. Combining the CDR3 with reference TRBV29-1 and TRBJ1-1 gives the whole variable domain SAVISQKPSRDICQRGTSLTIQCQVDSQVTMMFWYRQQPGQSLTLIATANQGSEATYESGFVIDKFPISRPNLTFSTLTVSNMSPEDSSIYLCVGYLDTEAFFGQGTRLTVV.

This clonotype came up a few times. The CDR3 region is CASSHRPSANTGELFF. As DNA, the CDR3 is TGCGCCAGCAGCCACCGACCCTCCGCGAACACCGGGGAGCTGTTTTTT. The chain carries TRBV4-3 and TRBJ2-2, with D unresolved. Germline V gives CDR1 LGHNA, CDR2 YSLEER. The germline V and J ends were trimmed by 3 bases and 0 bases, with 11 bases remaining between them. The CDR3 spans 16 residues.

Many counts were recorded for this clonotype. The CDR3 DNA follows: TGTGCCAGCAGCTTCATGGACAGCACTGAAGCTTTCTTT. Its protein is CASSFMDSTEAFF. The chain combines TRBV11-2 with TRBJ1-1, with a tentative D call TRBD1 (6 bases). Germline CDR1 reads SGHAT; CDR2 reads FQNNGV. This CDR3 is 13 amino acids long. V dropped 3 bases and J dropped 4 bases, with 9 bases sitting between them.

This clonotype showed up many times. This chain connects TRBV4-3 to TRBJ2-3; D call uncertain. This CDR3 region has 13 residues. The germline V gene encodes CDR1 LGHNA and CDR2 YSLEER. V dropped 1 base and J dropped 5 bases, with 7 bases sitting between them. In DNA, the CDR3 is TGCGCCAGCAGCCAAGGAGTTGGAGATACGCAGTATTTT. Translated: CASSQGVGDTQYF.

This clonotype was seen repeatedly, ten times or more. The chain recombines TRBV7-9 with TRBJ2-1; unclear D gene. CDR1 and CDR2 from the germline V gene are SEHNR and FQNEAQ (reference sequence). This CDR3 contains 12 residues. V dropped 8 bases and J dropped 7 bases, with 12 bases sitting between them. DNA for the CDR3: TGTGCCAGCGCCACTTTAATGAATGAGCAGTTCTTC. Protein product: CASATLMNEQFF. The entire variable domain, with the rest obtained from reference TRBV7-9 and TRBJ2-1, is as follows: DTGVSQNPRHKITKRGQNVTFRCDPISEHNRLYWYRQTLGQGPEFLTYFQNEAQLEKSRLLSDRFSAERPKGSFSTLEIQRTEQGDSAMYLCASATLMNEQFFGPGTRLTVL.

This clonotype has just a few counts. The rearrangement links TRBV4-3 to TRBJ2-2; TRBD1 or TRBD2 may be the D gene (5 bases each). This CDR3 spans 17 amino acids. Trimming took off 5 bases at V and 0 bases at J, with 16 bases between the two ends. Germline V lookup: CDR1 LGHNA, CDR2 YSLEER. The CDR3 spells CASSKGYQGANTGELFF. The CDR3 nucleotides read TGCGCCAGCAGCAAGGGGTATCAGGGAGCGAACACCGGGGAGCTGTTTTTT.

This clonotype showed up many times. The chain has TRBV27 and TRBJ1-2; tentative D call: TRBD1 (5 bases). Germline V CDR1 and CDR2: MNHEY, SMNVEV (reference sequence). CDR3 length equals 14 residues. The V gene lost 3 bases and the J gene lost 4 bases, with 12 bases spanning the gap. The CDR3 coding sequence is TGTGCCAGCAGTTTGGGGGGTTTCCCCTATGGCTACACCTTC. Amino acid sequence: CASSLGGFPYGYTF.

The chain is built from TRBV20-1 and TRBJ2-1, with D perhaps matching TRBD1 (6 bases). The CDR3 consists of 18 residues. V was cut by 0 bases and J by 6 bases, with 24 bases left in between. Germline CDR1 reads DFQATT; CDR2 reads SNEGSKA (reference sequence). This CDR3 reads CSAREAGAASILINEQFF. CDR3 DNA sequence: TGCAGTGCTAGAGAAGCAGGGGCCGCATCCATCCTCATCAATGAGCAGTTCTTC.

The chain is built from TRBV7-7 and TRBJ2-2; D tentatively reads TRBD1 or TRBD2 (5 bases each). The CDR3 is 13 amino acids. V was trimmed by 4 bases and J by 7 bases, leaving 10 bases between them. Germline V CDR1 and CDR2: SSHAT, FNYEAQ (reference sequence). The chain's CDR3 is CASSWGKHGELFF. The CDR3 DNA reads as TGTGCCAGCAGCTGGGGGAAGCACGGGGAGCTGTTTTTT.

This clonotype was seen a few times. The chain is built from TRBV7-8 and TRBJ2-3; D unresolved. The CDR3 has 14 residues. V dropped 1 base and J dropped 3 bases, with 8 bases sitting between them. Germline CDR1 SGHVS, CDR2 FQNEAQ. CDR3 coding DNA: TGTGCCAGCAGCTTAGGGTCAGAAACAGATACGCAGTATTTT. It is translated as CASSLGSETDTQYF.

This clonotype was detected only a few times. V usage is TRBV6-2 or TRBV6-3 and J usage is TRBJ1-1; no clear D gene. CDR3 length equals 14 residues. The germline V and J ends were trimmed by 6 bases and 4 bases, with 15 bases remaining between them. Germline CDR1 is MNHEY and CDR2 is SVGEGT. The CDR3 region is CASRVEVWSTEAFF. CDR3 DNA sequence: TGTGCCAGCAGGGTAGAGGTGTGGAGCACTGAAGCTTTCTTT.

The chain carries TRBV12-3 or TRBV12-4 and TRBJ1-1; 8 nucleotides agree with TRBD1. V shed 6 bases, J shed 0 bases, and the junction held 9 bases outside the gene matches. The CDR3 length is 16 residues. CDR3 DNA sequence: TGTGCCAGCAGCCCAGACAGGGGAAGAGTGAACACTGAAGCTTTCTTT. Amino acid sequence: CASSPDRGRVNTEAFF.